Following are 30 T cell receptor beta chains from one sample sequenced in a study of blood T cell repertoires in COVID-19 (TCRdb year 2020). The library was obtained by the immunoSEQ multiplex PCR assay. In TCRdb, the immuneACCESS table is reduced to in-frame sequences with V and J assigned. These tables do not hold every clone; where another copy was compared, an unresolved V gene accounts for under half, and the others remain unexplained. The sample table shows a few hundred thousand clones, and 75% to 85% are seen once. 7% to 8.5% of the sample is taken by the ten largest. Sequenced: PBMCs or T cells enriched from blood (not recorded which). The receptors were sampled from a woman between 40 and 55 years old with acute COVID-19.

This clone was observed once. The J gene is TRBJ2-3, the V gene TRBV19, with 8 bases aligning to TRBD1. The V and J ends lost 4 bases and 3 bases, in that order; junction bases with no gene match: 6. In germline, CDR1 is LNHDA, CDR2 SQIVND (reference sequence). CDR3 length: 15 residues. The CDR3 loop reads CASSTSGGLTDTQYF. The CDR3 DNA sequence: TGTGCCAGTAGTACCTCAGGGGGCCTAACAGATACGCAGTATTTT.

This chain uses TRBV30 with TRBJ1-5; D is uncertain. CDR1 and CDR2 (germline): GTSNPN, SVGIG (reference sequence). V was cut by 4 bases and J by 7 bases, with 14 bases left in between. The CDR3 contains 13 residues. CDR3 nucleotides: TGTGCCTGGACGGAGAGCCAAGACCAGCCCCAGCATTTT. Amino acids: CAWTESQDQPQHF.

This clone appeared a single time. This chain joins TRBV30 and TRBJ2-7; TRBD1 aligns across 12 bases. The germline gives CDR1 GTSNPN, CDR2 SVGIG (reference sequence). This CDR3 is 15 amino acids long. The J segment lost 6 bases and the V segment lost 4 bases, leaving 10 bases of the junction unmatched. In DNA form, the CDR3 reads TGTGCCTGGAAACGTCGGGACAGGGGGCTAGCCGAGCAGTACTTC. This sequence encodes CAWKRRDRGLAEQYF.

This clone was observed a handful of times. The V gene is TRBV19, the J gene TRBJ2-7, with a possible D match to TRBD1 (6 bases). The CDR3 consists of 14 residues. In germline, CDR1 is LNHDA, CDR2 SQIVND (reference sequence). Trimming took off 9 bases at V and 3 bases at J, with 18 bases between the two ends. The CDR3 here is CASKPDRWIYEQYF. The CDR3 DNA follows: TGTGCCAGCAAACCTGACAGGTGGATCTACGAGCAGTACTTC.

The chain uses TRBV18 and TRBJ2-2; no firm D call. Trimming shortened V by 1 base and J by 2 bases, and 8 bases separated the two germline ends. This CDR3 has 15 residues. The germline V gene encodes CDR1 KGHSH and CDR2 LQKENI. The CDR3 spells CASSPQQSNTGELFF. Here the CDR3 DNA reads TGTGCCAGCTCACCACAACAGAGTAACACCGGGGAGCTGTTTTTT.

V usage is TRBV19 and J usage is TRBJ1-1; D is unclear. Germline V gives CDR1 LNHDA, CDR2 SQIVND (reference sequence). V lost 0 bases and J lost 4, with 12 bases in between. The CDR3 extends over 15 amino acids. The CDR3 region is CASSIDSPGSTEAFF. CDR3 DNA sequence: TGTGCCAGTAGTATAGATTCGCCGGGTAGCACTGAAGCTTTCTTT.

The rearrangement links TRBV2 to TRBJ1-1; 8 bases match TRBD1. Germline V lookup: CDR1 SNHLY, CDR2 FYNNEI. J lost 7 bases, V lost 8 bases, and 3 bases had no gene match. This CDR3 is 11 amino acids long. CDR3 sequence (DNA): TGTGCCAGCTATACAGGGGGTGAAGCTTTCTTT. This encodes CASYTGGEAFF.

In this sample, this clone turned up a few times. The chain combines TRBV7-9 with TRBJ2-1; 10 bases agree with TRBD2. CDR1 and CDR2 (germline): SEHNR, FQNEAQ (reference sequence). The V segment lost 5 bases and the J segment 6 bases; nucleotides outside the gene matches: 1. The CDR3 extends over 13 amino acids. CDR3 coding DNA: TGTGCCAGCAGCCCTAGCGGGAGCAATGAGCAGTTCTTC. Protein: CASSPSGSNEQFF. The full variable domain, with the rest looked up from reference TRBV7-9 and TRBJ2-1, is DTGVSQNPRHKITKRGQNVTFRCDPISEHNRLYWYRQTLGQGPEFLTYFQNEAQLEKSRLLSDRFSAERPKGSFSTLEIQRTEQGDSAMYLCASSPSGSNEQFFGPGTRLTVL.

CDR3 coding DNA: TGTGCCAGCAGCTTAGAGCGGGGACGGGAGCAGTACTTC. Protein: CASSLERGREQYF. The V gene is TRBV11-2, the J gene TRBJ2-7, with D maybe TRBD2 (6 bases). V shed 0 bases and J shed 7 bases, with 10 bases lying between them. Per germline, CDR1 SGHAT and CDR2 FQNNGV. This CDR3 has 13 residues.

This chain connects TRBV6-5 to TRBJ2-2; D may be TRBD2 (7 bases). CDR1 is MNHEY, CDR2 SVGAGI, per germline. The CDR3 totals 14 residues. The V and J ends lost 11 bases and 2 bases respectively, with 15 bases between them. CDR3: CAAKRGANTGELFF. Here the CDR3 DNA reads TGTGCCGCGAAACGGGGGGCAAACACCGGGGAGCTGTTTTTT.

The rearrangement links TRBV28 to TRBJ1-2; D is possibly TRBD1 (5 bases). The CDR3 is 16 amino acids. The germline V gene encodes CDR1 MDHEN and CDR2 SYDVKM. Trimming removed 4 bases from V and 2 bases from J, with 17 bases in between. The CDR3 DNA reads TGTGCCAGCAGTTCTCCGGTGGACACTTACAACTATGGCTACACCTTC. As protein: CASSSPVDTYNYGYTF.

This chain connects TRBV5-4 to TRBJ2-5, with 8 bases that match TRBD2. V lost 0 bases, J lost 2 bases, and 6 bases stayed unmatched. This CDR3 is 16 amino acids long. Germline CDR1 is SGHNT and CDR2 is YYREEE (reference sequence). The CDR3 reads CASSLAGGGTQETQYF. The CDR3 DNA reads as TGTGCCAGCAGCTTGGCTGGCGGGGGGACTCAAGAGACCCAGTACTTC.

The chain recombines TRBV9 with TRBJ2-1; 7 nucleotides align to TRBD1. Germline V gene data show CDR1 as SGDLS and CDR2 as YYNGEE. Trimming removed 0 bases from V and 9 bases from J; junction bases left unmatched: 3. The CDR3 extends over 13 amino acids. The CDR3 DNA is TGTGCCAGCAGCGTAGTGGCAGGGGGTGAGCAGTTCTTC. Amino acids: CASSVVAGGEQFF.

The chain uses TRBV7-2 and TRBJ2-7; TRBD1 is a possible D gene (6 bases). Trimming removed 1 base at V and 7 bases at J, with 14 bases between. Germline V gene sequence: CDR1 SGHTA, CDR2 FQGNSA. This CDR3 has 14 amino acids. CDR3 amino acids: CASSLGQDRVEQYF. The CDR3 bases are TGTGCCAGCAGCTTAGGACAGGATCGGGTGGAGCAGTACTTC. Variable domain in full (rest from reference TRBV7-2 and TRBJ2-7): GAGVSQSPSNKVTEKGKDVELRCDPISGHTALYWYRQSLGQGLEFLIYFQGNSAPDKSGLPSDRFSAERTGGSVSTLTIQRTQQEDSAVYLCASSLGQDRVEQYFGPGTRLTVT.

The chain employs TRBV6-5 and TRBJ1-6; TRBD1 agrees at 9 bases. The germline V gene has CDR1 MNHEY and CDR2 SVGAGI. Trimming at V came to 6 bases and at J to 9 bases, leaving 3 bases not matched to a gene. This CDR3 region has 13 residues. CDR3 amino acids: CASRGQGTSPLHF. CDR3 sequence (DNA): TGTGCCAGCAGGGGACAGGGTACTTCACCCCTCCACTTT.

CDR3: CATSARGSNEQFF. DNA for the CDR3: TGTGCCACCAGTGCCAGGGGCAGCAATGAGCAGTTCTTC. This rearrangement joins TRBV24-1 to TRBJ2-1; weak D call: TRBD1 (6 bases). V lost 5 bases and J 6 bases, leaving 10 bases between the germline ends. The CDR3 length is 13 residues. The germline V gene encodes CDR1 KGHDR and CDR2 SFDVKD.

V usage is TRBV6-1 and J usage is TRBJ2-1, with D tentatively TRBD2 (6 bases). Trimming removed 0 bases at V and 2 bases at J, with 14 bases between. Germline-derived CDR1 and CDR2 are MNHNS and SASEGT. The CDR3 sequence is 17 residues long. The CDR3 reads CASSEARPEGPYNEQFF. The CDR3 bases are TGTGCCAGCAGTGAAGCGAGGCCGGAGGGGCCCTACAATGAGCAGTTCTTC.

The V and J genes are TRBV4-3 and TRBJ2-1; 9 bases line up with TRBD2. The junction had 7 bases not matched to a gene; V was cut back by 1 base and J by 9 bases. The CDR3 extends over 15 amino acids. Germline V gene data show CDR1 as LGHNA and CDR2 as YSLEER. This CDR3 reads CASSQGLAGSTEQFF. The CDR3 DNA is TGCGCCAGCAGCCAAGGCCTAGCGGGAAGCACTGAGCAGTTCTTC.

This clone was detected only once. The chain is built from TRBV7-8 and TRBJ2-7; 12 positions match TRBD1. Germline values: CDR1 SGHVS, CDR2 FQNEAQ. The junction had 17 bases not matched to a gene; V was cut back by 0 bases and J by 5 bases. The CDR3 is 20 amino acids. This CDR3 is CASSLATGTGGAVSPHEQYF. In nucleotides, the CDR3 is TGTGCCAGCAGCTTAGCCACCGGGACAGGGGGCGCAGTATCTCCCCACGAGCAGTACTTC.

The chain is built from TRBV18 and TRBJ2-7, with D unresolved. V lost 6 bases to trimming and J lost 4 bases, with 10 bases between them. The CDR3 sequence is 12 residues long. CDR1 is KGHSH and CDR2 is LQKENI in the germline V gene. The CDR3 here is CASSSGQYEQYF. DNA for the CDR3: TGTGCCAGCTCCTCTGGCCAATACGAGCAGTACTTC.

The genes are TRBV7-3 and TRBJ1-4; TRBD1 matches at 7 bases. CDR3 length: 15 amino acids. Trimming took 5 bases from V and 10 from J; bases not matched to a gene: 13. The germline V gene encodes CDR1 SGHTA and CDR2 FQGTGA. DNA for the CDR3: TGTGCCAGCAGCCCAGAGACAGGGTCGGTTGGAAAACTGTTTTTT. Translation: CASSPETGSVGKLFF.

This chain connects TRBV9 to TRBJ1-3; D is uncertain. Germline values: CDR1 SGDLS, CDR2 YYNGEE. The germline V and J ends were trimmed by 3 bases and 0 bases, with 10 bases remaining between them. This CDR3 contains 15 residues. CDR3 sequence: CASSADWNSGNTIYF. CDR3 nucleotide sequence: TGTGCCAGCAGCGCCGACTGGAACTCTGGAAACACCATATATTTT.

The CDR3 DNA follows: TGTGCCAGCAACTGGAGGGCTAGCTCCTACAATGAGCAGTTCTTC. Encoded protein: CASNWRASSYNEQFF. The V gene is TRBV7-8, the J gene TRBJ2-1, with D maybe TRBD2 (6 bases). There are 15 residues in the CDR3. V gave up 7 bases and J gave up 0 bases, with 13 bases separating them. Germline lookup yields CDR1 SGHVS and CDR2 FQNEAQ.

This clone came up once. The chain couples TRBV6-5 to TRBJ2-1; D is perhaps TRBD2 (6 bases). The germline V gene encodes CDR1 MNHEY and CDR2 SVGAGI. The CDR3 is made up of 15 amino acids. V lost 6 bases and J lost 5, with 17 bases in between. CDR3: CASRPLANVDNEQFF. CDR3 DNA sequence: TGTGCCAGCAGGCCACTAGCAAATGTAGACAATGAGCAGTTCTTC.

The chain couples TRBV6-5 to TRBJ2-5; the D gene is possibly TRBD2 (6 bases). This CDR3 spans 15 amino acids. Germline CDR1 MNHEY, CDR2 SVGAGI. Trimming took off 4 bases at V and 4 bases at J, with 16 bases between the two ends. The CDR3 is CASSSGVGGGETQYF. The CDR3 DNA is TGTGCCAGCAGTTCTGGGGTGGGGGGAGGAGAGACCCAGTACTTC.

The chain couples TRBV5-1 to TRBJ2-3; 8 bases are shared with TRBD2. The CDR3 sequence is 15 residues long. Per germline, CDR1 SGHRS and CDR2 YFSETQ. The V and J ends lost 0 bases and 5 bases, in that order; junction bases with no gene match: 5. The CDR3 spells CASSLEAGGGDTQYF. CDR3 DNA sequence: TGCGCCAGCAGCTTGGAGGCGGGAGGCGGAGATACGCAGTATTTT.

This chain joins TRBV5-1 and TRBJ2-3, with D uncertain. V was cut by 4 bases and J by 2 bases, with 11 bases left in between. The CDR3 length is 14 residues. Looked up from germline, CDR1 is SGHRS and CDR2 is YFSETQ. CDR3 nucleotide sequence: TGCGCCAGCAGCAAGGCGGAACTCACAGATACGCAGTATTTT. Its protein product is CASSKAELTDTQYF. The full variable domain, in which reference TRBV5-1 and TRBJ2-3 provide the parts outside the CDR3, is KAGVTQTPRYLIKTRGQQVTLSCSPISGHRSVSWYQQTPGQGLQFLFEYFSETQRNKGNFPGRFSGRQFSNSRSEMNVSTLELGDSALYLCASSKAELTDTQYFGPGTRLTVL.

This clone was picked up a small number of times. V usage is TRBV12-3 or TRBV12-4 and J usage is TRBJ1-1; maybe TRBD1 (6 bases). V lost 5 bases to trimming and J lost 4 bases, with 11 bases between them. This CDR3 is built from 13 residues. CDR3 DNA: TGTGCCAGCAGTCACAGGGTTAGCACTGAAGCTTTCTTT. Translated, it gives CASSHRVSTEAFF.

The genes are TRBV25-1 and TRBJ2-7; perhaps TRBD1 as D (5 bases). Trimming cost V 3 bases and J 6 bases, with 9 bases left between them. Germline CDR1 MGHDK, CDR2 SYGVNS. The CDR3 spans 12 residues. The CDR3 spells CASSDQGAEQYF. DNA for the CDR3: TGTGCCAGCAGTGATCAAGGGGCCGAGCAGTACTTC.

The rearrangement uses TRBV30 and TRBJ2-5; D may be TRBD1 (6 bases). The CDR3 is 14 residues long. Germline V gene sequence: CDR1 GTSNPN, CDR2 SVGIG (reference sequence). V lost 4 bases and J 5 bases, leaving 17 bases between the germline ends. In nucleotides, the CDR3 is TGTGCCTGGAATAAGGGGACACTTAAGGAGACCCAGTACTTC. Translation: CAWNKGTLKETQYF.